Here is one TCR beta chain with its context. Antigen: not known. Sequencing was performed with immunoSEQ multiplex PCR; in TCRdb, only in-frame clones are kept and a portion is missing. The table has about 89,000 clones, roughly 89% seen once. These data are taken from a study of graft-versus-host responses after intestinal transplantation. For the study at large: Transplant recipients had multivisceral, liver-intestinal, or isolated intestinal grafts. The study gave all recipients anti-thymocyte globulin induction, then tacrolimus and steroids for roughly 3 years.

Regarding the study as a whole: GvH clones occurred in recipient marrow; some first appeared in ileum or blood.

The clonotype was recovered from a human donor who received an intestinal transplant. The sequencing used unstimulated CD4+ T cells sorted from spleen or lymph node cells, collected before intestinal transplant.

This chain's CDR3 is CASKAGTGGGTEAFF. In DNA form, the CDR3 reads TGCGCCAGCAAGGCCGGGACAGGGGGCGGAACTGAAGCTTTCTTT. This chain links TRBV5-1 with TRBJ1-1; TRBD1 aligns across 12 bases. The V segment lost 6 bases and the J segment 5 bases; nucleotides outside the gene matches: 8. Per the germline V gene, CDR1 is SGHRS and CDR2 is YFSETQ. The CDR3 runs to 15 residues.